Sequencing of this T cell receptor (beta chain) was carried out in a study of response to subunit inactivated influenza vaccine. Whole-study results and caveats: Few new T cells, the authors suggested, are recruited by each seasonal influenza vaccination.

As to this clonotype: What it binds is not known.

TCRdb re-derived calls from the RT-PCR reads in MiXCR, one entry per CDR3 protein. The top ten clones hold approximately 12% of a sample with about half a million distinct CDR3 sequences, 6% to 9% of them seen once. CDR3 length: 14 residues. With 0 bases removed from V and 8 bases from J, the gap between germline ends came to 11 bases. CDR1 and CDR2 from the germline V gene are MNHEY and SMNVEV (reference sequence). The sequenced sample was PBMCs from blood, obtained about 24 months after vaccination. The sequence derives from a man between 50 and 69 years old who received an inactivated influenza vaccine. The J gene is TRBJ2-1, the V gene TRBV27; tentatively, D is TRBD2 (5 bases). The DNA of the CDR3 is TGTGCCAGCAGTTTATCCACTAGAAGGGATGAGCAGTTCTTC. Translation gives CASSLSTRRDEQFF.